The present T cell receptor (beta chain) was sequenced within a study of identical twins. Regarding this clonotype: Its specificity is not known.

Germline V gene lookup returns CDR1 SGDLS and CDR2 YYNGEE. Trimming pared 0 bases from V and 2 bases from J, leaving 7 bases between. This CDR3 is built from 14 residues. Study findings and constraints: Donors were not followed over many years; analysis was cross-sectional.

Via MiXCR, TCRdb re-called the 5' RACE reads, giving one row per CDR3 protein. Of around 690,000 distinct CDR3 sequences listed, 20% to 25% are singletons. These same records also appear under a second study, on T cells expressing NK-cell markers. That study adds: Whether expanded NKG2C+ T cell clones were HCMV-specific remained unclear.

This receptor was identified in a woman younger than 35 in good health. Sequences were obtained from PBMCs. This chain joins TRBV9 and TRBJ2-3; D ambiguous. For the CDR3, the DNA is TGTGCCAGCAGCGTAGATGACTTCACAGATACGCAGTATTTT. Protein product: CASSVDDFTDTQYF.